These T cell receptor beta chains were read from a single sample in a study of T cells in Graves' hyperthyroidism and ophthalmopathy. TCRdb called the multiplex PCR reads again in MiXCR, with one record for every CDR3 protein. The sample includes approximately 620,000 distinct CDR3 sequences, roughly 14% of them seen just once. Sequencing was performed on blood. These receptors were taken from a woman in her thirties with Graves' hyperthyroidism that later progressed to Graves' ophthalmopathy. Each CDR3 is given with its conserved first and last residue. D genes are given only for firm matches. A clone size is listed for some rows: how often the clone was seen (once, few, many), or a class if it is expanded.

D	size	V	J	DNA	CDR3
-	-	TRBV4-3	TRBJ1-1	TGCGCCAGCAGCCAAGAGCGGGCGGCCACTGAAGCTTTCTTT	CASSQERAATEAFF
-	many	TRBV19	TRBJ1-1	TGTGCCAGTAGTGCCCCCCCCAGAGGGCAGTATATGAACACTGAAGCTTTCTTT	CASSAPPRGQYMNTEAFF
-	many	TRBV27	TRBJ1-1	TGTGCCAGCAGTAGACAGGACCAGAACACTGAAGCTTTCTTT	CASSRQDQNTEAFF
TRBD2	-	TRBV4-1	TRBJ2-3	TGCGCCAGCAGCCAAGATCCCAGCGGGAGGGCCGCAGATACGCAGTATTTT	CASSQDPSGRAADTQYF
TRBD1	many	TRBV24-1	TRBJ1-2	TGTGCCACCAGTGAGACAGGGCGGGGCTACACCTTC	CATSETGRGYTF
-	-	TRBV7-9	TRBJ2-1	TGTGCCAGCAGCTTAACGGATCTTGAGCAGTTCTTC	CASSLTDLEQFF
-	many	TRBV7-3	TRBJ2-4	TGTGCCAGCAGCTTAACACAGGGAAACATTCAGTACTTC	CASSLTQGNIQYF
-	-	TRBV28	TRBJ2-3	TGTGCCAGCACCAGGGGCGGCACAGATACGCAGTATTTT	CASTRGGTDTQYF
TRBD1	few	TRBV19	TRBJ1-5	TGTGCCAGTAGTATAGGCCCCGACAGGGGCTATCAGCCCCAGCATTTT	CASSIGPDRGYQPQHF
TRBD2	many	TRBV4-1	TRBJ2-1	TGCGCCAGCAGCCACATTGGGCGGGAGCAGCCCAATGAGCAGTTCTTC	CASSHIGREQPNEQFF
-	many	TRBV28	TRBJ2-7	TGTGCCAGCAGTACCCCCCGGCTCACCCCCTACGAGCAGTACTTC	CASSTPRLTPYEQYF
-	-	TRBV6-6	TRBJ2-7	TGTGCCAGCAGTTACTCGAGCGGACAATACTACGAGCAGTACTTC	CASSYSSGQYYEQYF
-	many	TRBV11-3	TRBJ2-2	TGTGCCAGCAGCTTAGGGGACGGTAGCACCGGGGAGCTGTTTTTT	CASSLGDGSTGELFF
-	-	TRBV27	TRBJ2-7	TGTGCCAGTCGAAGCCGGTGGGACGAGCAGTACTTC	CASRSRWDEQYF
-	-	TRBV11-3	TRBJ1-1	TGTGCCAGCAGCTCCGGGGGGGATCCCGAAGCTTTCTTT	CASSSGGDPEAFF
-	-	TRBV7-2	TRBJ2-2	TGTGCCAGCAGCTTAGGGGCAGGGAGCACCGGGGAGCTGTTTTTT	CASSLGAGSTGELFF
-	many	TRBV28	TRBJ1-1	TGTGCCAGCAGTTTACTATCGGTGAACACTGAAGCTTTCTTT	CASSLLSVNTEAFF
-	many	TRBV3-1	TRBJ1-4	TGTGCCAGTAGGACATCGTCAGGGGTACAGGAAAAACTGTTTTTT	CASRTSSGVQEKLFF
TRBD1	many	TRBV7-9	TRBJ1-1	TGTGCCAGCCGACAGGGGGCGGACACTGAAGCTTTCTTT	CASRQGADTEAFF
TRBD2	-	TRBV6-5	TRBJ2-4	TGTGCCAGCAGTTACTCAGCGGGAGGGGCCAAAAACATTCAGTACTTC	CASSYSAGGAKNIQYF
TRBD2	few	TRBV20-1	TRBJ2-5	TGCAGTGCTTATGTAGCGGGAGGTGAGACCCAGTACTTC	CSAYVAGGETQYF
-	many	TRBV27	TRBJ2-7	TGTGCCAGCGCGATGACAGAATCCTACGAGCAGTACTTC	CASAMTESYEQYF
-	many	TRBV20-1	TRBJ1-2	TGCAGTGCTAGAGTAGGGGTAGGCTACACCTTC	CSARVGVGYTF
-	many	TRBV29-1	TRBJ2-1	TGCAGCGTTGAAGAATCATACGATGAGCAGTTCTTC	CSVEESYDEQFF
TRBD1	few	TRBV6-5	TRBJ2-7	TGTGCCAGCAGTTACCCAGGGGGCGCGCAGTACTTC	CASSYPGGAQYF
-	-	TRBV27	TRBJ2-2	TGTGCCAGCAGGCCGACAAGGAGCAACACCGGGGAGCTGTTTTTT	CASRPTRSNTGELFF
TRBD2	few	TRBV19	TRBJ2-5	TGTGCCAGCTCACCGACTAGCCCACAAGAGACCCAGTACTTC	CASSPTSPQETQYF
-	-	TRBV28	TRBJ1-5	TGTGCCAGCAGTCGGGCAGGTCTCAATCAGCCCCAGCATTTT	CASSRAGLNQPQHF
-	many	TRBV2	TRBJ1-2	TGTGCCAGCACCTTTGGGGGGAGCGGCTACACCTTC	CASTFGGSGYTF
-	many	TRBV7-9	TRBJ2-7	TGTGCCAGCAGCCACGGACGGCCGGGTAGGTACGAGCAGTACTTC	CASSHGRPGRYEQYF
-	many	TRBV12-3/TRBV12-4	TRBJ1-1	TGTGCCAGCAGTTTACCCTCCACACACGAGGGCCGCACTGAAGCTTTCTTT	CASSLPSTHEGRTEAFF
-	-	TRBV10-3	TRBJ2-5	TGTGCCATCAGGGGACAAGGGGCCGAGACCCAGTACTTC	CAIRGQGAETQYF
TRBD1	many	TRBV3-1	TRBJ2-3	TGTACCAGCAGCCAAGGACAGGCAAGCACAGATACGCAGTATTTT	CTSSQGQASTDTQYF
TRBD1	many	TRBV18	TRBJ1-2	TGTGCCAGCTCCCAAACAGGGGACTATGGCTACACCTTC	CASSQTGDYGYTF
TRBD2	many	TRBV20-1	TRBJ2-6	TGCAGTGCTAGCGGGAGGACTTCTGGGGCCAACGTCCTGACTTTC	CSASGRTSGANVLTF
TRBD2	many	TRBV28	TRBJ2-1	TGTGCCAGCATCCAAGCGGGAGGGCCGTATGAGCAGTTCTTC	CASIQAGGPYEQFF
TRBD2	many	TRBV6-1	TRBJ2-1	TGTGCCAGCACCGAGAGGACTAGCGAGGGCAATGAGCAGTTCTTC	CASTERTSEGNEQFF
TRBD1	many	TRBV6-1	TRBJ1-5	TGTGCCAGCAACAGCAGGGGGCCCGATCAGCCCCAGCATTTT	CASNSRGPDQPQHF
-	-	TRBV9	TRBJ1-3	TGTGCCAGCAGCGTAGAGGAGGGGACTGGAAACACCATATATTTT	CASSVEEGTGNTIYF
-	-	TRBV6-2/TRBV6-3	TRBJ2-1	TGTGCCAGCAGTTACGGCGGAGACCTCTACAATGAGCAGTTCTTC	CASSYGGDLYNEQFF
-	-	TRBV7-9	TRBJ1-2	TGTGCCAGCAGCCAAACCCGGGACACCCCTAACTATGGCTACACCTTC	CASSQTRDTPNYGYTF
TRBD1	many	TRBV6-2/TRBV6-3	TRBJ2-2	TGTGCCAGCAGTGATACAGGGGGCAGGAGGACCGGGGAGCTGTTTTTT	CASSDTGGRRTGELFF
-	few	TRBV7-3	TRBJ1-6	TGTGCCAGCAGCTCCGACATGACTTCACCCCTCCACTTT	CASSSDMTSPLHF
TRBD1	-	TRBV5-4	TRBJ2-6	TGTGCCAGCAGCTTAGAGGGGGCCCTAAGCCACTCTGGGGCCAACGTCCTGACTTTC	CASSLEGALSHSGANVLTF
-	many	TRBV15	TRBJ2-5	TGTGCCACCAGCAGCGGGATTCAAGAGACCCAGTACTTC	CATSSGIQETQYF
-	many	TRBV6-5	TRBJ2-5	TGTGCCAGCAGTTACGAGCCGACCACCCAGTACTTC	CASSYEPTTQYF
TRBD2	many	TRBV20-1	TRBJ2-7	TGCAGTGCTCCGACTAGCGGGAGGCTCTACGAGCAGTACTTC	CSAPTSGRLYEQYF
-	many	TRBV11-2	TRBJ2-7	TGTGCCAGCAGCTTCGCGGTTAATCAAATCTACGAGCAGTACTTC	CASSFAVNQIYEQYF
-	few	TRBV24-1	TRBJ1-5	TGTGCCACCAGTGGGGACAACAATCAGCCCCAGCATTTT	CATSGDNNQPQHF
-	many	TRBV3-1	TRBJ1-4	TGTGCCAGCAGCCCAAGTTTTGGTGCAGGGAATGAAAAACTGTTTTTT	CASSPSFGAGNEKLFF
-	few	TRBV12-3/TRBV12-4	TRBJ2-3	TGTGCCAGCAGGGGCGTAGATACGCAGTATTTT	CASRGVDTQYF